The clone carrying this T cell receptor beta chain was seen a single time. Data came from immunoSEQ multiplex PCR; TCRdb stores just in-frame clones and leaves some out. The sample consists of 250,000 to 300,000 clones, about 80% of them appearing once. The data were obtained in a study of control samples from healthy donors and cancer patients. V shed 4 bases and J shed 6 bases, with 9 bases lying between them. The germline V gene has CDR1 SGHRS and CDR2 YFSETQ. The CDR3 length is 12 residues. The chain employs TRBV5-1 and TRBJ2-3; weak D call: TRBD1 (5 bases). The source is a woman aged 60-70 years with lung cancer. Sequenced input: PBMCs. The CDR3, as DNA: TGCGCCAGCAGCCCCCAGGGCGATACGCAGTATTTT. The encoded protein is CASSPQGDTQYF.